These T cell receptor beta chains were read from a single sample in a study of blood T cells in healthy people across ages. TCRdb redid the calling of the 5' RACE reads with MiXCR, one entry per CDR3 protein. Among approximately 1,000,000 distinct CDR3 sequences listed, roughly two fifths were seen once. The source material was blood. The receptors shown here come from a man younger than 35 in good health. CDR3s include the opening cysteine and the closing phenylalanine or tryptophan. Fields, in order: CDR3 protein, CDR3 length, V gene.

CASSLVPTSTDTQYF,15,TRBV5-1
CASIRSSYNEQFF,13,TRBV11-2
CASSLGGQGGSPLHF,15,TRBV7-2
CSATHAGTSGPRADTQYF,18,TRBV20-1
CASTSPTGYTF,11,TRBV5-1
CASSQGIRDSPLHF,14,TRBV14
CASSLGGRVYQETQFF,16,TRBV7-2
CASSVAGLPQETQYF,15,TRBV9
CATQGAGIYGYTF,13,TRBV4-1
CASSEITTGELFF,13,TRBV5-1
CASSVDGYRTDTQYF,15,TRBV9
CSVEVQQNTEAFF,13,TRBV29-1
CASSYRQGPETQYF,14,TRBV6-2/TRBV6-3
CASSPLDRGGLNTEAFF,17,TRBV7-9
CASSPGLSYEQYF,13,TRBV12-3/TRBV12-4
CASSLEGFGTYEQYF,15,TRBV13
CASSDPPKPLHF,12,TRBV19
CASSLGTEIIEAFF,14,TRBV7-2
CASSLDRVANEKLFF,15,TRBV7-2
CASSPNRVRYGYTF,14,TRBV5-1
CSVEQGSYNEQYF,13,TRBV29-1
CASSEDPGAVNIQYF,15,TRBV2
CASSLGINEQYF,12,TRBV12-3/TRBV12-4
CASSLFGQNTYNEQFF,16,TRBV7-2
CSVVRPNTGELFF,13,TRBV29-1
CASSGSGYTF,10,TRBV9
CASSFHPGNHYGYTF,15,TRBV5-1
CSVGEDRAQTQYF,13,TRBV29-1
CSVRDRAPSYEQYF,14,TRBV29-1
CASSHPGGRRETNEKLFF,18,TRBV4-1
CASSHGGRSEQYF,13,TRBV14
CSARDVVLADTQYF,14,TRBV20-1